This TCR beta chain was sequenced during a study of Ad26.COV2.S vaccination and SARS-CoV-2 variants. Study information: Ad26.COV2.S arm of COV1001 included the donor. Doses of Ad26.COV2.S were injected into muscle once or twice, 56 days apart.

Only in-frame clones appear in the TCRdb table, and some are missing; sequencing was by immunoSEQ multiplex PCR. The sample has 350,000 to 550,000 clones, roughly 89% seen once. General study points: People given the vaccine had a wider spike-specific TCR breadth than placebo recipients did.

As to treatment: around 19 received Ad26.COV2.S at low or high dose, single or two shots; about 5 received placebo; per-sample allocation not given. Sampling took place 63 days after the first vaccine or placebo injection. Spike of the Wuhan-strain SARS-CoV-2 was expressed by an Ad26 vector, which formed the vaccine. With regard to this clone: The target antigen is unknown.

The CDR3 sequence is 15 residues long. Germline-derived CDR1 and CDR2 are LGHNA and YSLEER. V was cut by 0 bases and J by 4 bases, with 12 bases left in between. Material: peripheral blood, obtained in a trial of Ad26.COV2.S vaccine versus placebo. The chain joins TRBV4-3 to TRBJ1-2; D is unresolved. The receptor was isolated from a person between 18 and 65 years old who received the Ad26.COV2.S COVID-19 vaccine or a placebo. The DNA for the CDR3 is TGCGCCAGCAGCCAAGAATCAGGACGAAGCTATGGCTACACCTTC. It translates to CASSQESGRSYGYTF.